These 31 T cell receptor beta chains came from one sample sequenced in a study of early stage breast cancer tumors. This table comes from immunoSEQ multiplex PCR, and its TCRdb copy is limited to in-frame clones, with some not included. The table lists around 25,000 clones, around 70% of them singletons. Sample: breast tumor tissue. The receptors shown here come from a person between 60 and 69 years old with breast cancer.

This clone occurred once. The chain joins TRBV2 to TRBJ2-3, with TRBD2 matching over 8 bases. The CDR3 is 15 amino acids. The germline gives CDR1 SNHLY, CDR2 FYNNEI. Germline trimming cut 6 bases from V and 3 bases from J; bases unmatched to any gene: 8. The CDR3 DNA is TGTGCCAGCAGGGGGGGCGGGAGGCTTACAGATACGCAGTATTTT. This encodes CASRGGGRLTDTQYF.

There are many counts of this clone. This chain uses TRBV4-3 with TRBJ2-2; no definite D call. The V end lost 0 bases, the J end lost 7 bases, and 9 bases lay between the germline ends. CDR1 and CDR2 from the germline V gene are LGHNA and YSLEER. The CDR3 spans 14 residues. DNA for the CDR3: TGCGCCAGCAGCCAAGAGGCAGCGCGCGGGGAGCTGTTTTTT. This codes for CASSQEAARGELFF.

This clone was seen only a few times. The chain's CDR3 is CAWGLSGNTIYF. In nucleotides, the CDR3 is TGTGCCTGGGGACTTTCGGGAAACACCATATATTTT. V and J are TRBV30 and TRBJ1-3; no reliable D call. Trimming removed 5 bases from V and 4 bases from J, with 9 bases in between. CDR1 is GTSNPN, CDR2 SVGIG, per germline (reference sequence). This CDR3 has 12 residues.

The V gene is TRBV4-1, the J gene TRBJ2-5; TRBD2 aligns across 16 bases. Germline CDR1 reads MGHRA; CDR2 reads YSYEKL. There are 20 residues in the CDR3. V shed 1 base and J 3 bases; nucleotides not matched to a gene: 11. The CDR3: CASSQVGLAGGPVPKETQYF. The CDR3 bases are TGCGCCAGCAGCCAAGTGGGACTAGCGGGAGGGCCGGTGCCGAAAGAGACCCAGTACTTC.

Only a few counts were recorded for this clone. J is TRBJ2-7 and V is TRBV6-5; TRBD2 matches 8 bases. The CDR3 consists of 15 residues. The ends lost 6 bases at V and 3 bases at J; junction bases unmatched: 10. Germline CDR1 reads MNHEY; CDR2 reads SVGAGI. This CDR3 is CASRAPGTRLYEQYF. The CDR3 region has the DNA TGTGCCAGCAGGGCTCCCGGGACTAGACTCTACGAGCAGTACTTC.

The V and J genes are TRBV19 and TRBJ2-2, with D unclear. CDR1 and CDR2 from the germline V gene are LNHDA and SQIVND (reference sequence). V was cut by 1 base and J by 1 base, with 4 bases left in between. This CDR3 contains 14 residues. The DNA for the CDR3 is TGTGCCAGTAGTATAGCGGGGAACACCGGGGAGCTGTTTTTT. It yields the protein CASSIAGNTGELFF.

The V and J genes are TRBV18 and TRBJ2-6; TRBD2 might be the D (6 bases). The V gene lost 4 bases and the J gene lost 1 base, with 8 bases spanning the gap. Germline-derived CDR1 and CDR2 are KGHSH and LQKENI. The CDR3 contains 15 residues. The CDR3 coding sequence is TGTGCCAGCTCACTGGGACTGTCTGGGGCCAACGTCCTGACTTTC. This codes for CASSLGLSGANVLTF.

The chain has TRBV7-9 and TRBJ2-3; 7 bases line up with TRBD2. CDR3 size: 16 residues. The V and J ends lost 2 bases and 1 base, in that order; junction bases with no gene match: 6. Looked up from germline, CDR1 is SEHNR and CDR2 is FQNEAQ (reference sequence). The CDR3, as DNA: TGTGCCAGCAGCTTATTTCCTAGCGGCCGCACAGATACGCAGTATTTT. This codes for CASSLFPSGRTDTQYF.

This clone was counted a single time. The J gene is TRBJ2-7, the V gene TRBV5-1, with 8 bases aligning to TRBD2. The length of the CDR3 is 15 residues. V was pared by 4 bases and J by 6 bases, with 12 bases of the junction left unmatched. CDR1 is SGHRS and CDR2 is YFSETQ in the germline V gene. The CDR3 nucleotides are TGCGCCAGCAGCGGAAGGACTAGCATGGAGGGCGAGCAGTACTTC. Its protein is CASSGRTSMEGEQYF.

The V gene is TRBV5-6, the J gene TRBJ2-2, with 8 nucleotides matching TRBD1. Germline V gene data show CDR1 as SGHDT and CDR2 as YYEEEE. Germline trimming cut 1 base from V and 8 bases from J; bases unmatched to any gene: 16. This CDR3 is 18 amino acids long. Here the CDR3 reads CASSLPVGTGGRLGELFF. DNA for the CDR3: TGTGCCAGCAGCTTGCCCGTGGGGACAGGCGGCAGATTAGGGGAGCTGTTTTTT.

The chain carries TRBV9 and TRBJ2-7; 8 nucleotides match TRBD2. The CDR3 loop spans 15 amino acids. The germline CDR1 and CDR2 sequences are SGDLS and YYNGEE. The ends lost 4 bases at V and 5 bases at J; junction bases unmatched: 11. The CDR3 here is CASSPSGGRRDEQYF. The CDR3 bases are TGTGCCAGCAGCCCTTCGGGCGGGAGGAGGGACGAGCAGTACTTC.

The CDR3 sequence is CASSIDRRAGREPQHF. The CDR3 nucleotides read TGTGCCAGTAGTATAGATCGTAGAGCTGGTCGTGAGCCCCAGCATTTT. The chain uses TRBV19 and TRBJ1-5; D ambiguous. V lost 0 bases, J lost 8 bases, and 17 bases lay in between. Looked up from germline, CDR1 is LNHDA and CDR2 is SQIVND (reference sequence). This CDR3 comprises 16 residues.

V and J are TRBV7-3 and TRBJ1-1; possible D gene TRBD1, 6 bases. The CDR3 sequence is 14 residues long. Germline assignment: CDR1 SGHTA and CDR2 FQGTGA. V shed 5 bases and J shed 4 bases, with 14 bases lying between them. CDR3 coding DNA: TGTGCCAGCAGCCCCTCCGGGGGGCTCACTGAAGCTTTCTTT. This translates into CASSPSGGLTEAFF. Variable domain in full (rest from reference TRBV7-3 and TRBJ1-1): GAGVSQTPSNKVTEKGKYVELRCDPISGHTALYWYRQSLGQGPEFLIYFQGTGAADDSGLPNDRFFAVRPEGSVSTLKIQRTERGDSAVYLCASSPSGGLTEAFFGQGTRLTVV.

The J gene is TRBJ2-7, the V gene TRBV6-5; 8 nucleotides agree with TRBD2. Per germline, CDR1 MNHEY and CDR2 SVGAGI. There are 15 residues in the CDR3. The V and J ends lost 5 bases and 3 bases, in that order; junction bases with no gene match: 9. The CDR3 region has the DNA TGTGCCAGCAGTCCTACCCCCACTAGCGGCTACGAGCAGTACTTC. Translating it yields CASSPTPTSGYEQYF.

The V and J genes are TRBV5-1 and TRBJ2-7; perhaps TRBD1 as D (5 bases). Germline-derived CDR1 and CDR2 are SGHRS and YFSETQ. This CDR3 is built from 12 residues. With 4 bases removed from V and 3 bases from J, the gap between germline ends came to 8 bases. The CDR3 spells CASSRDSYEQYF. As DNA, the CDR3 is TGCGCCAGCAGCAGAGACAGCTACGAGCAGTACTTC.

This sequence joins TRBV6-6 and TRBJ2-5, with 7 bases matching TRBD2. This CDR3 is built from 15 residues. J was trimmed by 5 bases and V by 6 bases; bases with no gene match: 12. From germline, CDR1 is MNHNY and CDR2 SVGAGI (reference sequence). CDR3 in DNA: TGTGCCAGCAGGAATCATGCGGGAGAAAGGGAGACCCAGTACTTC. Protein sequence: CASRNHAGERETQYF.

By sample share, this clone is medium-sized (0.01 to 0.1%). The chain links TRBV2 to TRBJ2-7; the D is unclear. CDR1 is SNHLY, CDR2 FYNNEI, per germline. Between the trimmed V and J ends, which lost 8 bases and 0 bases, there was a span of 11 bases. The CDR3 has 13 amino acids. Here the CDR3 DNA reads TGTGCCAGCGACACTGAAGACTCCTACGAGCAGTACTTC. This encodes CASDTEDSYEQYF.

V and J are TRBV5-1 and TRBJ2-3; TRBD1 matches 8 bases. This CDR3 is built from 14 residues. V dropped 5 bases and J dropped 0; count of bases not matched to a gene: 2. Germline assignment: CDR1 SGHRS and CDR2 YFSETQ. The CDR3 protein is CASRRQGSTDTQYF. The CDR3 nucleotides are TGCGCCAGCAGGAGACAGGGGAGCACAGATACGCAGTATTTT.

The chain couples TRBV4-1 to TRBJ1-4; TRBD1 aligns across 8 bases. Germline V lookup: CDR1 MGHRA, CDR2 YSYEKL. V shed 4 bases, J shed 6 bases, and the junction held 13 bases outside the gene matches. This CDR3 contains 17 residues. CDR3 sequence (DNA): TGCGCCAGCAGCCTGGACAGGGTTGGAGTTCTCGATGAAAAACTGTTTTTT. As protein: CASSLDRVGVLDEKLFF.

The V and J genes are TRBV5-5 and TRBJ2-3; 8 positions match TRBD1. V lost 4 bases to trimming and J lost 3 bases; unmatched junction nucleotides: 1. The germline V gene has CDR1 SGHKS and CDR2 YYEKEE (reference sequence). The CDR3 extends over 13 amino acids. DNA of the CDR3: TGTGCCAGCAGCAGACAGGGGACAGATACGCAGTATTTT. Encoded protein: CASSRQGTDTQYF.

The chain employs TRBV5-6 and TRBJ1-3; maybe TRBD1 (6 bases). This CDR3 is 15 amino acids long. CDR1 and CDR2 (germline): SGHDT, YYEEEE. The germline V and J ends were trimmed by 3 bases and 4 bases, with 14 bases remaining between them. The CDR3 here is CASSSMSGAGNTIYF. The DNA for the CDR3 is TGTGCCAGCAGCTCAATGTCAGGGGCCGGAAACACCATATATTTT.

The rearrangement links TRBV18 to TRBJ1-4; 7 bases fit TRBD1. The ends lost 5 bases at V and 12 bases at J; junction bases unmatched: 3. Germline loops: CDR1 KGHSH, CDR2 LQKENI. The CDR3 runs 11 residues. The CDR3 sequence: CASSDRAQLFF. CDR3 bases: TGTGCCAGCTCAGACAGGGCTCAACTGTTTTTT.

The chain recombines TRBV7-9 with TRBJ2-7; D might be TRBD1 (6 bases). V was pared by 5 bases and J by 5 bases, with 31 bases between. The CDR3 length is 19 residues. Germline CDR1 SEHNR, CDR2 FQNEAQ (reference sequence). CDR3: CASSPQLALLASGENEQYF. As DNA, the CDR3 is TGTGCCAGCAGCCCCCAGTTAGCTCTCCTAGCCTCAGGGGAAAACGAGCAGTACTTC.

This clone was picked up one time. Written as DNA, the CDR3 is TGTGCCAGTAGACCACCTGGGACAGGGGCTTACAATGAGCAGTTCTTC. Its protein product is CASRPPGTGAYNEQFF. The chain uses TRBV19 and TRBJ2-1; TRBD1 agrees at 10 bases. The CDR3 consists of 16 residues. V lost 6 bases and J lost 4; bases outside the gene matches: 9. Germline V CDR1 and CDR2: LNHDA, SQIVND (reference sequence).

This clone occurred once. The chain is built from TRBV7-2 and TRBJ2-3; 7 nucleotides align to TRBD2. The CDR3 length is 16 residues. Germline V gives CDR1 SGHTA, CDR2 FQGNSA. J was trimmed by 6 bases and V by 0 bases; bases with no gene match: 9. The CDR3 region has the DNA TGTGCCAGCAGCTTAGCGGGACTATTGCTTGCGGATACGCAGTATTTT. The encoded protein is CASSLAGLLLADTQYF.

The V and J genes are TRBV4-1 and TRBJ2-7, with 14 nucleotides matching TRBD2. Germline values: CDR1 MGHRA, CDR2 YSYEKL. The CDR3 spans 18 residues. Trimming removed 1 base from V and 3 bases from J; junction bases left unmatched: 8. The CDR3 DNA sequence: TGCGCCAGCAGCCAAGGACTAGCGGGAGGGCCCGGGCGCTACGAGCAGTACTTC. Encoded protein: CASSQGLAGGPGRYEQYF.

This clone is large in the sample. V usage is TRBV19 and J usage is TRBJ1-2; 7 positions agree with TRBD1. Germline CDR1 LNHDA, CDR2 SQIVND (reference sequence). The CDR3 runs to 14 residues. V shed 7 bases, J shed 3 bases, and the junction held 8 bases outside the gene matches. For the CDR3, the DNA is TGTGCCAGTAATCCAGGACAGGAGTACTATGGCTACACCTTC. This encodes CASNPGQEYYGYTF. Full variable domain (outside the CDR3, taken from reference TRBV19 and TRBJ1-2): DGGITQSPKYLFRKEGQNVTLSCEQNLNHDAMYWYRQDPGQGLRLIYYSQIVNDFQKGDIAEGYSVSREKKESFPLTVTSAQKNPTAFYLCASNPGQEYYGYTFGSGTRLTVV.

A single count supports this clone. The chain couples TRBV28 to TRBJ2-1; 9 nucleotides agree with TRBD2. CDR3 length: 14 residues. Germline assignment: CDR1 MDHEN and CDR2 SYDVKM. V was pared by 6 bases and J by 3 bases, with 3 bases of the junction left unmatched. Here the CDR3 reads CASRASGNYNEQFF. CDR3 DNA: TGTGCCAGCAGGGCTAGCGGGAACTACAATGAGCAGTTCTTC.

A note on this clone: The germline gene is not matched at one end of the junction; a read error may be the cause. The rearrangement joins TRBV14 to TRBJ1-2; weak D call: TRBD1 (5 bases). The germline gives CDR1 SGHDN, CDR2 FVKESK. The CDR3 spans 15 residues. CDR3 DNA sequence: TGTGCCAGCAGCCAAGTGAGCGGGGGTTACTACGGCTACACCTTC. Its protein product is CASSQVSGGYYGYTF. The entire variable domain, with the rest obtained from reference TRBV14 and TRBJ1-2, is as follows: EAGVTQFPSHSVIEKGQTVTLRCDPISGHDNLYWYRRVMGKEIKFLLHFVKESKQDESGMPNNRFLAERTGGTYSTLKVQPAELEDSGVYFCASSQVSGGYYGYTFGSGTRLTVV.

The genes are TRBV14 and TRBJ2-7; TRBD1 might be the D (6 bases). Germline V CDR1 and CDR2: SGHDN, FVKESK. Trimming pared 0 bases from V and 6 bases from J, leaving 12 bases between. CDR3 length: 14 residues. This CDR3 is CASSQDPWGLEQYF. The CDR3 region has the DNA TGTGCCAGCAGCCAAGATCCCTGGGGGCTCGAGCAGTACTTC.

The genes are TRBV29-1 and TRBJ2-2; 9 bases fit TRBD1. The germline V gene has CDR1 SQVTM and CDR2 ANQGSEA. The V gene end was trimmed by 6 bases and the J gene end by 2 bases; junction bases not matched to a gene: 13. This CDR3 has 17 amino acids. CDR3 coding DNA: TGCAGCGTCCGCCCGGACAGGGGAAAGAGAAACACCGGGGAGCTGTTTTTT. It specifies CSVRPDRGKRNTGELFF.